Listed here are 5 T cell receptor beta chains from one sample, sequenced in a study of patients and donors after allogeneic stem cell transplantation. Each CDR3 protein gets one entry after TCRdb re-called the RT-PCR reads with MiXCR. The repertoire holds about a million distinct CDR3 sequences, with roughly 18% as singletons. The source material was blood, either unsorted or a sorted T cell fraction (not recorded which). These receptors were taken from a human donor who was either an allogeneic HSCT recipient or a stem cell or donor lymphocyte infusion donor (not recorded which). It is not recorded whose cells these are; they may come from a transplant donor.

This clonotype was found a few times. The chain links TRBV5-1 to TRBJ2-2; TRBD1 is a possible D gene (5 bases). Germline CDR1 reads SGHRS; CDR2 reads YFSETQ. V was trimmed by 1 base and J by 4 bases, leaving 8 bases between them. The CDR3 is 14 amino acids. The CDR3 spells CASSLRQLTGELFF. The CDR3 nucleotides are TGCGCCAGCAGCTTGAGACAGCTCACCGGGGAGCTGTTTTTT. The whole variable domain, filled in from reference TRBV5-1 and TRBJ2-2, reads KAGVTQTPRYLIKTRGQQVTLSCSPISGHRSVSWYQQTPGQGLQFLFEYFSETQRNKGNFPGRFSGRQFSNSRSEMNVSTLELGDSALYLCASSLRQLTGELFFGEGSRLTVL.

This clonotype was counted only a few times. The V call is TRBV12-3 or TRBV12-4, the J call TRBJ1-2; D remains ambiguous. The ends were cut back, 2 bases at V and 2 bases at J, with 9 bases in the middle. There are 14 residues in the CDR3. DNA of the CDR3: TGTGCCAGCAGTTTACTTTTGGACAACTATGGCTACACCTTC. Amino acids: CASSLLLDNYGYTF.

This clonotype was observed a few times. DNA for the CDR3: TGTGCCAGCAGCGGGGACAGCTTCTACGAGCAGTACTTC. Translated, it gives CASSGDSFYEQYF. This chain uses TRBV9 with TRBJ2-7; TRBD1 matches at 7 bases. CDR1 and CDR2 (germline): SGDLS, YYNGEE. V lost 3 bases and J lost 3; bases outside the gene matches: 3. The CDR3 length is 13 residues.

This clonotype was found a few times. The chain recombines TRBV20-1 with TRBJ2-7, with D perhaps TRBD2 (6 bases). This CDR3 has 13 residues. V lost 7 bases and J 7 bases, leaving 20 bases between the germline ends. Germline-derived CDR1 and CDR2 are DFQATT and SNEGSKA (reference sequence). CDR3 residues: CSVIGGREREQYF. The CDR3 DNA reads as TGCAGTGTCATAGGAGGACGGGAGCGGGAGCAGTACTTC.

This chain joins TRBV20-1 and TRBJ1-4, with D unresolved. The CDR3 is 13 residues long. Deletions cut 3 bases from V and 5 bases from J, with 10 bases between. Per germline, CDR1 DFQATT and CDR2 SNEGSKA (reference sequence). CDR3 coding DNA: TGCAGTGCTAGGGACCCGAGAAATGAAAAACTGTTTTTT. As protein: CSARDPRNEKLFF.